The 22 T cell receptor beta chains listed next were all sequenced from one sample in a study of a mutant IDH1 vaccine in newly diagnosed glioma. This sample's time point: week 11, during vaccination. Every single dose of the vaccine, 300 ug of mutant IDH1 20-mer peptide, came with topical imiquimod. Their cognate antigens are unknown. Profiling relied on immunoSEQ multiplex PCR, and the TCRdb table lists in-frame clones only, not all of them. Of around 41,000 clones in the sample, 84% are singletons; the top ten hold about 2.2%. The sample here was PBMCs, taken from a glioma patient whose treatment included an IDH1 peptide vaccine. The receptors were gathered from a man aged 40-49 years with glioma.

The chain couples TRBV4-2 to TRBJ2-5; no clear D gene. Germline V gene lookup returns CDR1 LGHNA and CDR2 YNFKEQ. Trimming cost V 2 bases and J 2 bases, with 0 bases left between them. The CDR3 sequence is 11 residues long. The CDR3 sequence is CASSQQETQYF. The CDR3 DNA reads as TGTGCCAGCAGCCAACAAGAGACCCAGTACTTC.

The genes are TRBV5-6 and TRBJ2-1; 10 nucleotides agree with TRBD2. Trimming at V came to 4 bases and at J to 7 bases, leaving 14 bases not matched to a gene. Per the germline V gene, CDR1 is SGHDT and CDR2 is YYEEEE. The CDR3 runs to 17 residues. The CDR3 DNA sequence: TGTGCCAGCAGCCCGAATTGGGGTGCTAGCGGGAGAAATGAGCAGTTCTTC. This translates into CASSPNWGASGRNEQFF.

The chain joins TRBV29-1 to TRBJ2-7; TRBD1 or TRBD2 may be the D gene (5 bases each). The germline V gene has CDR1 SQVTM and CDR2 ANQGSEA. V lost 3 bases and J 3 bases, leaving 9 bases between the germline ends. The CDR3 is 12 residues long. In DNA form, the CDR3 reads TGCAGCGTTGATGGGGGAAACTACGAGCAGTACTTC. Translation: CSVDGGNYEQYF.

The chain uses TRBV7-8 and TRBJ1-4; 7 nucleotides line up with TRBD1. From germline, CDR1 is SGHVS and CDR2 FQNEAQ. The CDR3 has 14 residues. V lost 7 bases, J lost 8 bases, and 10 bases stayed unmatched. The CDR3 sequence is CASTPRPGGEKLFF. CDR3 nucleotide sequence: TGTGCCAGCACCCCGCGGCCAGGGGGGGAAAAACTGTTTTTT. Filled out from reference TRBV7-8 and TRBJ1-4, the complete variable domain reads GAGVSQSPRYKVAKRGQDVALRCDPISGHVSLFWYQQALGQGPEFLTYFQNEAQLDKSGLPSDRFFAERPEGSVSTLKIQRTQQEDSAVYLCASTPRPGGEKLFFGSGTQLSVL.

The CDR3 protein is CSVEFTSGRTGELFF. CDR3 sequence (DNA): TGCAGCGTTGAATTCACTAGCGGGAGGACCGGGGAGCTGTTTTTT. The genes are TRBV29-1 and TRBJ2-2; 12 nucleotides match TRBD2. CDR1 and CDR2 (germline): SQVTM, ANQGSEA. V shed 2 bases and J 5 bases; nucleotides not matched to a gene: 3. The length of the CDR3 is 15 residues.

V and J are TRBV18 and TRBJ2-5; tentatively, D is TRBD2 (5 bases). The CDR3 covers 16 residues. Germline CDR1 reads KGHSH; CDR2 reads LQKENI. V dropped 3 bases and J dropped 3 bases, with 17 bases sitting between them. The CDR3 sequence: CASSPPRGSFEETQYF. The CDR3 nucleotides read TGTGCCAGCTCACCCCCTCGGGGAAGCTTCGAAGAGACCCAGTACTTC.

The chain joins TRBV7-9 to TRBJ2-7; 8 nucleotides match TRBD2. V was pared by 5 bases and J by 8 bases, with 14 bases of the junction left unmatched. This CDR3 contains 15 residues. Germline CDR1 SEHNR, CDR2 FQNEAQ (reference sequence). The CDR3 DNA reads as TGTGCCAGCAGCCCGCGAAATCTGGCGGGAGGCAAGCAGTACTTC. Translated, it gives CASSPRNLAGGKQYF.

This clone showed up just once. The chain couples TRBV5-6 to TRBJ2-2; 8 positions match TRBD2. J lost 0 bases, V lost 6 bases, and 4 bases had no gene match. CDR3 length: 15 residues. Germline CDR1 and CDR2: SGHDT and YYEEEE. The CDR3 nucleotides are TGTGCCAGCAACGTACTAGCGGCGAACACCGGGGAGCTGTTTTTT. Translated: CASNVLAANTGELFF. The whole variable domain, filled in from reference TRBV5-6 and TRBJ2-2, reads DAGVTQSPTHLIKTRGQQVTLRCSPKSGHDTVSWYQQALGQGPQFIFQYYEEEERQRGNFPDRFSGHQFPNYSSELNVNALLLGDSALYLCASNVLAANTGELFFGEGSRLTVL.

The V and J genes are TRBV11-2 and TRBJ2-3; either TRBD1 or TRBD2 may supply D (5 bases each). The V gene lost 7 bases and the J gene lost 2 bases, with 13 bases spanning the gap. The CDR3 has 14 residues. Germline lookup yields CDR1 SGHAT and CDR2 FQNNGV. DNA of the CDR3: TGTGCCAGCAATCCGGGACGGTACACAGATACGCAGTATTTT. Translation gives CASNPGRYTDTQYF.

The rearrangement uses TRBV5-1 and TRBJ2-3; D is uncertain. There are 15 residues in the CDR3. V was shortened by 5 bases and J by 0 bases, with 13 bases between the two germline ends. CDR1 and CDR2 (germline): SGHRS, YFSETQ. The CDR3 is CASRPTVPSTDTQYF. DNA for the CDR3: TGCGCCAGCAGACCCACAGTTCCTAGCACAGATACGCAGTATTTT.

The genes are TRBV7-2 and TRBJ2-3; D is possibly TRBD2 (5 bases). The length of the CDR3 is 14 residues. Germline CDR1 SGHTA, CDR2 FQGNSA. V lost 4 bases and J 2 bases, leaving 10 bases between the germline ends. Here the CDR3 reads CASSSRLNTDTQYF. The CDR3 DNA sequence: TGTGCCAGCAGCTCCAGACTAAACACAGATACGCAGTATTTT.

CDR3 protein: CASSTQGTSHPQHF. Here the CDR3 DNA reads TGTGCCAGCAGCACCCAGGGTACATCACATCCCCAGCATTTT. J is TRBJ1-5 and V is TRBV5-4; D is perhaps TRBD1 (5 bases). The CDR3 has 14 amino acids. V was pared by 4 bases and J by 10 bases, with 18 bases between. Germline values: CDR1 SGHNT, CDR2 YYREEE (reference sequence).

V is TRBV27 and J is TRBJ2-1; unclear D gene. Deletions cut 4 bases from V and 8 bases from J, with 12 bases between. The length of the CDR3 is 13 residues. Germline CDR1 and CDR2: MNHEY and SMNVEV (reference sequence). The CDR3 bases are TGTGCCAGCAGTTGGACGATTGGCCATGAGCAGTTCTTC. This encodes CASSWTIGHEQFF.

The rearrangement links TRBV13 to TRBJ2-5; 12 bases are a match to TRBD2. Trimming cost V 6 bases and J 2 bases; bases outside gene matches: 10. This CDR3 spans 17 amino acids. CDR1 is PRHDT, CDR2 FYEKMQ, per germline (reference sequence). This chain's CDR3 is CASSLGHLAGGQETQYF. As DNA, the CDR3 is TGTGCCAGCAGTCTAGGCCACCTAGCGGGAGGGCAAGAGACCCAGTACTTC.

The CDR3 nucleotides are TGTGCCAGCAGCCCAAGGACAGGGGGCAAGGATGAGCAGTTCTTC. Amino acids: CASSPRTGGKDEQFF. This sequence joins TRBV6-6 and TRBJ2-1, with TRBD1 matching 11 bases. Trimming cost V 6 bases and J 8 bases; bases outside gene matches: 9. There are 15 residues in the CDR3. Germline V gives CDR1 MNHNY, CDR2 SVGAGI (reference sequence).

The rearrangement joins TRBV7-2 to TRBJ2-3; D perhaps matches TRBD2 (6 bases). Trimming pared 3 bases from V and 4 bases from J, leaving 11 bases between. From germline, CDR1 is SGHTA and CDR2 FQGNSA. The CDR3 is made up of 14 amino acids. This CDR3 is CASSLGRLADTQYF. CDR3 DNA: TGTGCCAGCAGCTTGGGGAGGCTGGCAGATACGCAGTATTTT. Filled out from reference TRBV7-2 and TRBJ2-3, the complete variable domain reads GAGVSQSPSNKVTEKGKDVELRCDPISGHTALYWYRQSLGQGLEFLIYFQGNSAPDKSGLPSDRFSAERTGGSVSTLTIQRTQQEDSAVYLCASSLGRLADTQYFGPGTRLTVL.

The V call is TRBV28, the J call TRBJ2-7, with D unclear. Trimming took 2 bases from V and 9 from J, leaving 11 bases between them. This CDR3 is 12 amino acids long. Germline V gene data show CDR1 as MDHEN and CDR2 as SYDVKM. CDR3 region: CASSLPGSGQYF. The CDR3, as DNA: TGTGCCAGCAGTTTACCCGGGTCCGGGCAGTACTTC. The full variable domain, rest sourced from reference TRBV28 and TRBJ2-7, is DVKVTQSSRYLVKRTGEKVFLECVQDMDHENMFWYRQDPGLGLRLIYFSYDVKMKEKGDIPEGYSVSREKKERFSLILESASTNQTSMYLCASSLPGSGQYFGPGTRLTVT.

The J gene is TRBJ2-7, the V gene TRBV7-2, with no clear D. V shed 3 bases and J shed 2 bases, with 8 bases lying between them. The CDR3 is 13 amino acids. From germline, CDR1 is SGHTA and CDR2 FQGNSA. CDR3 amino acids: CASSLGITYEQYF. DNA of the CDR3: TGTGCCAGCAGCTTGGGGATCACCTACGAGCAGTACTTC.

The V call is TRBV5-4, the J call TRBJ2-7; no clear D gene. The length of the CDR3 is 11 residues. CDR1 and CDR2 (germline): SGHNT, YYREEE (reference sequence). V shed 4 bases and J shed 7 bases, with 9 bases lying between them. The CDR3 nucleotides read TGTGCCAGCAGCCTAACTACTGAGCAGTACTTC. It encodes CASSLTTEQYF.

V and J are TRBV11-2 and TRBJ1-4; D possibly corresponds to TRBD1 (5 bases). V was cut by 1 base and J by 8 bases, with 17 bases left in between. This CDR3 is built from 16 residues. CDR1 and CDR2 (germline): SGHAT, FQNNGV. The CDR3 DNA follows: TGTGCCAGCAGCTTAGCCCCCGGGACGTCGACGGAAAAACTGTTTTTT. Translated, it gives CASSLAPGTSTEKLFF.

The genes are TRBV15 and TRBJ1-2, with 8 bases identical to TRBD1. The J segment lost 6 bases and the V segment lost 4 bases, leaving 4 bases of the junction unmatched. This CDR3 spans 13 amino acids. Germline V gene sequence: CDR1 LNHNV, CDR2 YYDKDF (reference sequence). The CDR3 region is CATSNRQGHGYTF. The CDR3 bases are TGTGCCACCAGCAACCGACAGGGGCATGGCTACACCTTC.

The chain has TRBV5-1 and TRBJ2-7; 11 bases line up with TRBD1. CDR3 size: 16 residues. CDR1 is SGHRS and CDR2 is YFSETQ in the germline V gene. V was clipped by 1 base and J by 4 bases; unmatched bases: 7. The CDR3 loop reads CASSLTPGQGDYEQYF. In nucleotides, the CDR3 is TGCGCCAGCAGCTTGACTCCGGGACAGGGGGATTACGAGCAGTACTTC.